Sequencing of this T cell receptor (beta chain) was carried out in a study of blood T cells in healthy people across ages. Study findings and constraints: It was held that the diversity estimates obtained from one million T cells were underestimates.

Note on this clonotype: Its antigen is as yet unknown.

A second PCR, run for about 6 to 12 cycles, used a sample-barcoded 5' primer plus a J-beta primer mix. TCRdb fed the 5' RACE reads into MiXCR, producing one record per CDR3 protein. The sample has about 1.8 million distinct CDR3 sequences, less than 50% seen once; the top ten hold 2% to 2.5%. This CDR3 spans 15 amino acids. In germline, CDR1 is LGHNA, CDR2 YNFKEQ. V lost 6 bases to trimming and J lost 2 bases, with 16 bases between them. V usage is TRBV4-2 and J usage is TRBJ2-5; a weak D match, TRBD2 (5 bases). Sequencing was carried out using blood. This sequence originates from a woman aged 40 to 50 in good health. CDR3 amino acids: CASSPKAGRQETQYF. In nucleotides, the CDR3 is TGTGCCAGCAGTCCGAAGGCGGGCCGACAAGAGACCCAGTACTTC.